This T cell receptor (beta chain) was sequenced for a study of CXCR3-negative and CXCR3-positive naive CD8 T cells. 5' RACE with UMI labels generated the TRB cDNA libraries. TCRdb re-called the 5' RACE reads; every CDR3 protein appears as one record, without DNA. The table counts nearly 90,000 distinct CDR3 sequences; roughly 0.89% lies in the top ten. Germline assignment: CDR1 SQVTM and CDR2 ANQGSEA. The length of the CDR3 is 15 residues. As regards this clonotype: Its antigen remains unidentified.

Overall study results and limits: In CXCR3-positive naive cells, the TRB CDR3s were more hydrophobic than in CXCR3-negative naive cells. CXCR3 levels fell partly with cryopreservation; most assays relied on fresh PBMCs. Relative to memory CD8+ cells, whose diversity was much lower, both naive subsets had comparably high diversity. Similar TRBV-TRBJ usage characterized naive CXCR3-negative and CXCR3-positive cells; memory cells differed.

The material sequenced was naive CXCR3+ CD8+ T cells from blood. The subset: CD45RO-CCR7+CD27+CD95- naive CD8+ T cells expressing CXCR3 (TNR3+). This chain joins TRBV29-1 and TRBJ2-6; without DNA, the TCRdb call of TRBD2 cannot be checked. The source is a human donor in good health. Some clones in this sample may be carry-over from other donors' samples. The CDR3 region is CSVEVGGEGANVLTF.